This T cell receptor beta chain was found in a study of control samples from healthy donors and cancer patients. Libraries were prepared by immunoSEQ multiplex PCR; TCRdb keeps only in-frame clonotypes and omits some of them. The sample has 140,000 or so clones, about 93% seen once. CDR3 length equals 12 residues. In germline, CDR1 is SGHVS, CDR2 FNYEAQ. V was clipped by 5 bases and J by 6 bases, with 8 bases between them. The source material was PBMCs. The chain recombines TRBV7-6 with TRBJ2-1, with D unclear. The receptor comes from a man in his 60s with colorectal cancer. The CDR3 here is CASSPVLNEQFF. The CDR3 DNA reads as TGTGCCAGCAGCCCCGTCCTCAATGAGCAGTTCTTC.